This section outlines one T cell receptor beta chain sequence together with its context. The antigen is undetermined. This sample was taken from a study of CD8 T cells in ankylosing spondylitis. Findings and caveats of the study: Prior work had noted some motif variants in reactive arthritis blood and synovial fluid. Clones linked to the disease showed a CD8+ phenotype. They occurred at relatively low frequencies in peripheral blood. The study identified a TCR beta motif of under ten highly homologous variants that appeared characteristic of ankylosing spondylitis blood.

Germline trimming cut 6 bases from V and 2 bases from J; bases unmatched to any gene: 8. The CDR3 covers 16 residues. Looked up from germline, CDR1 is MNHNS and CDR2 is SASEGT. Scientists made TCR beta libraries using quantitative 5'-RACE with molecular barcodes. In TCRdb, the 5' RACE reads were re-called with MiXCR into one record per CDR3 protein. The sample has fewer than 500,000 distinct CDR3 sequences; around 22% are singletons. Sample: blood, either unsorted or a sorted T cell fraction (not recorded which). The clonotype comes from a male donor with ankylosing spondylitis. V is TRBV6-1 and J is TRBJ2-7; the match to TRBD2 covers 12 bases. CDR3 DNA sequence: TGTGCCAGCAGCCGGACTAGCGGGATAAAGGCCTACGAGCAGTACTTC. Its protein product is CASSRTSGIKAYEQYF.